This T cell receptor (beta chain) was sequenced in a study of blood T cell repertoires in COVID-19. Study processing details: How many nucleated cells were present was estimated from reference gene primer amplification. The table came from immunoSEQ multiplex PCR; TCRdb's copy has only in-frame clones and leaves some out. V and J calls and clone size are given by that table; D and trimming were obtained from the DNA. The table includes approximately 230,000 clones, roughly 84% detected once. Germline V gene lookup returns CDR1 SGHRS and CDR2 YFSETQ. V was clipped by 0 bases and J by 7 bases; unmatched bases: 6. The CDR3 extends over 15 amino acids.

The rearrangement joins TRBV5-1 to TRBJ2-1; TRBD2 matches at 8 bases. Sequenced input: peripheral blood. The receptor's source is a woman aged 40 to 50 who had recovered from COVID-19. The CDR3 DNA reads as TGCGCCAGCAGCTTGGCAGCGGGAGTTCGGAATGAGCAGTTCTTC. This codes for CASSLAAGVRNEQFF.